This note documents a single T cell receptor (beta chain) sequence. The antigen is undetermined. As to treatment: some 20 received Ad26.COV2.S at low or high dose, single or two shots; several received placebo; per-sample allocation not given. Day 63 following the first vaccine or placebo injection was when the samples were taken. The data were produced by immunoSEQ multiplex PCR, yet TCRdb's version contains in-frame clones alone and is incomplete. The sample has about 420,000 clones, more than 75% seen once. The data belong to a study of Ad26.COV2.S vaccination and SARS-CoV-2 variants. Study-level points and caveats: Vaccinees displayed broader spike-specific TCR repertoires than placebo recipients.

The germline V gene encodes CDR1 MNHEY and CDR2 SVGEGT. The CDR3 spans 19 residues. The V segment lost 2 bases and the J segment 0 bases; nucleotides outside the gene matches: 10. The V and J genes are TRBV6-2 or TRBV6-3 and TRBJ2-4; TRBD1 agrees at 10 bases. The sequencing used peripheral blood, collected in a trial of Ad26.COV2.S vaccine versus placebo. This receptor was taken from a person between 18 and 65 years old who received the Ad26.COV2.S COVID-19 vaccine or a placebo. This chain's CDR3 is CASSYRPGDRGLAKNIQYF. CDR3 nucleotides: TGTGCCAGCAGTTACCGGCCCGGGGACAGGGGACTAGCCAAAAACATTCAGTACTTC.